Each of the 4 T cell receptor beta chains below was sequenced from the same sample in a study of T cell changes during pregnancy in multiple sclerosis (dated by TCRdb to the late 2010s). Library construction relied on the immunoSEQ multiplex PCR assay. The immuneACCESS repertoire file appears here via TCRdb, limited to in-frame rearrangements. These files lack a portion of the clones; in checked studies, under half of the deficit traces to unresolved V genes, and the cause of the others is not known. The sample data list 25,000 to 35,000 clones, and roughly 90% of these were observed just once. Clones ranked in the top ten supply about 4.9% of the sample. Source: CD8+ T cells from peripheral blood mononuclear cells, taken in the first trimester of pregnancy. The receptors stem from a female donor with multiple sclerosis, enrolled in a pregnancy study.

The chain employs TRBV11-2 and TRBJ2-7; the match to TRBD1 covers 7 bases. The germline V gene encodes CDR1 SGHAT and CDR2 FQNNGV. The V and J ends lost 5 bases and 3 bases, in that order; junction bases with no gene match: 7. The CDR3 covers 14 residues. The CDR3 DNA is TGTGCCAGCAGCCTCCACGACAGGGTCTACGAGCAGTACTTC. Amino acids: CASSLHDRVYEQYF.

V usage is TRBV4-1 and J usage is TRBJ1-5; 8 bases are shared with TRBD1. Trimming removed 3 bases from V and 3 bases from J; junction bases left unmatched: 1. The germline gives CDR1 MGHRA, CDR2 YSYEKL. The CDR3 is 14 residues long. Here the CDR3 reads CASSQDRVNQPQHF. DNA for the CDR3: TGCGCCAGCAGCCAGGACAGGGTCAATCAGCCCCAGCATTTT.

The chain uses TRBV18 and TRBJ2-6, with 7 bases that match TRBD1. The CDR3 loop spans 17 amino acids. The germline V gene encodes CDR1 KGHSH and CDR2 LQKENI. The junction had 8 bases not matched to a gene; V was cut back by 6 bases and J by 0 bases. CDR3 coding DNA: TGTGCCAGCTCGCCTAGGGACAGCCACTCTGGGGCCAACGTCCTGACTTTC. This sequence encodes CASSPRDSHSGANVLTF.

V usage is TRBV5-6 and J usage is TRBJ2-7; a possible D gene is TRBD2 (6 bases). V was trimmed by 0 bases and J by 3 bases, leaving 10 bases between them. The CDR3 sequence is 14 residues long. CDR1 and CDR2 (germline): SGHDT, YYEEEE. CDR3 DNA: TGTGCCAGCAGCTTGGGCCCGGAGGGCTACGAGCAGTACTTC. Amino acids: CASSLGPEGYEQYF.